The rows below give T cell receptor beta chains drawn from one sample of a study of CD8 T cells in Susac syndrome. Via MiXCR, TCRdb re-called the immunoSEQ multiplex PCR reads, giving one row per CDR3 protein. The data contain approximately 160,000 distinct CDR3 sequences, 94% of them singletons. The specimen was CD4+ T cells from PBMCs. These receptors all stem from a human donor with multiple sclerosis. The CDR3 runs from the conserved cysteine through the conserved F or W. Each record gives: clone size, J gene, D gene, V gene, CDR3 protein, CDR3 DNA. The D gene is left open where the match is weak. Part of the rows lack a size; the others show once, few, many or a class for expanded clones.

- TRBJ2-2 - TRBV29-1 CSVSGGVGGELFF TGCAGCGTTTCGGGGGGCGTCGGCGGGGAGCTGTTTTTT
- TRBJ2-3 - TRBV2 CASSEALQGDTQYF TGTGCCAGCAGTGAAGCGCTTCAGGGGGATACGCAGTATTTT
- TRBJ2-1 - TRBV28 CASSLGPWRDNEQFF TGTGCCAGCAGTTTAGGGCCCTGGCGGGACAATGAGCAGTTCTTC
- TRBJ1-5 - TRBV27 CASSRGQPREWPQHF TGTGCCAGCAGCCGCGGACAGCCGCGGGAGTGGCCCCAGCATTTT
- TRBJ1-2 TRBD1 TRBV30 CAWARITGGWDGYTF TGTGCCTGGGCTCGAATTACAGGGGGCTGGGATGGCTACACCTTC
- TRBJ2-7 TRBD1 TRBV4-1 CASSQGQGSSYEQYF TGCGCCAGCAGCCAGGGACAGGGGAGCTCCTACGAGCAGTACTTC
- TRBJ2-1 TRBD2 TRBV6-1 CASSGLAGRNEQFF TGTGCCAGCAGTGGGCTAGCGGGAAGAAATGAGCAGTTCTTC
- TRBJ1-2 - TRBV4-3 CASSQSRDPIRGYTF TGCGCCAGCAGCCAATCTCGAGACCCCATTCGGGGCTACACCTTC
- TRBJ2-1 - TRBV1 CTSRTREYEFF TGCACCAGCAGGACCCGGGAGTATGAGTTCTTC
- TRBJ2-5 - TRBV24-1 CATSEADQETQYF TGTGCCACCAGTGAGGCCGACCAAGAGACCCAGTACTTC
- TRBJ2-5 TRBD1 TRBV20-1 CSGGQEQETQYF TGCAGTGGGGGACAGGAACAAGAGACCCAGTACTTC
- TRBJ2-1 TRBD1 TRBV3-1 CASSQRGTGRFGNEQFF TGTGCCAGCAGCCAGCGAGGGACAGGTCGCTTCGGCAATGAGCAGTTCTTC
once TRBJ2-5 TRBD2 TRBV24-1 CATSDPSTSGSGETQYF TGTGCCACCAGTGATCCTTCGACTAGCGGGAGCGGAGAGACCCAGTACTTC
- TRBJ1-2 - TRBV4-2 CASSNRNKGGYTF TGTGCCAGCAGCAACCGTAACAAGGGAGGCTACACCTTC
- TRBJ2-3 - TRBV27 CASSLRAGGTSNTDTQYF TGTGCCAGCAGTTTAAGGGCAGGGGGGACTAGTAACACAGATACGCAGTATTTT
- TRBJ1-1 - TRBV10-3 CAIMPTGGDTEAFF TGTGCCATCATGCCGACGGGTGGTGACACTGAAGCTTTCTTT